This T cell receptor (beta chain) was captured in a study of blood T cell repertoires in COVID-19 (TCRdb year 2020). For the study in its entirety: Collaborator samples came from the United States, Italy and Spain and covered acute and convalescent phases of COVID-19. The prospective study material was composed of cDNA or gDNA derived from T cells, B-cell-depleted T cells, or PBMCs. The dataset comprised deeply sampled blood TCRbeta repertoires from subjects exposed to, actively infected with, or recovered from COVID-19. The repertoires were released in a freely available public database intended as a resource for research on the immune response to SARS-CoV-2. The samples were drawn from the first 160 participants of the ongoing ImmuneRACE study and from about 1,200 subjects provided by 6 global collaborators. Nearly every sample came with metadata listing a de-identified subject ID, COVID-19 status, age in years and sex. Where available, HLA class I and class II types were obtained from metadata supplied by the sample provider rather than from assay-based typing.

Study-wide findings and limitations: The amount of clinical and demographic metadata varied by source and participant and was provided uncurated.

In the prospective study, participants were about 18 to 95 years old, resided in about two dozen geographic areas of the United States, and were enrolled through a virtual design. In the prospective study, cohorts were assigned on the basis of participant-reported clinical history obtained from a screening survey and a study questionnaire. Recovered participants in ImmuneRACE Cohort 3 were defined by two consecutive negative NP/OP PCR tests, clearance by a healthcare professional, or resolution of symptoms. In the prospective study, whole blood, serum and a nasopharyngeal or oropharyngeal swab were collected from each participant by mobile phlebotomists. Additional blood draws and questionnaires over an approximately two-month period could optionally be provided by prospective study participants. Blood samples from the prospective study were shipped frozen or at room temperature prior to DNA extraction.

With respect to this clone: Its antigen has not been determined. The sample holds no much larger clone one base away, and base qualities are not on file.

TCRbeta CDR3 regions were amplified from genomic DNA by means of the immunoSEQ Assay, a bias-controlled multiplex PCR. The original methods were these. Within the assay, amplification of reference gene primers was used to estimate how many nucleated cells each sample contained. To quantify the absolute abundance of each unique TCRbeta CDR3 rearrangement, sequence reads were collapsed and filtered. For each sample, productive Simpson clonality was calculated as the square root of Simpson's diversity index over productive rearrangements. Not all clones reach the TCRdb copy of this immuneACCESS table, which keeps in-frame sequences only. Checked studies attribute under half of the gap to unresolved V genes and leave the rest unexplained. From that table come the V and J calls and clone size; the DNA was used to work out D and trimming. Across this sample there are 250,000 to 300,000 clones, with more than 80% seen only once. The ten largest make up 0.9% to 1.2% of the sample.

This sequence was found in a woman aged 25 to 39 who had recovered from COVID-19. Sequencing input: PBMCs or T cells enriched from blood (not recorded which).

The CDR3 protein: CASSSAEGFNSPLHF. The base sequence is TGTGCCAGCAGCTCAGCAGAGGGTTTTAATTCACCCCTCCACTTT. The chain was built from TRBV9 and TRBJ1-6; no D segment can be confidently identified. The CDR3 holds 15 amino acids from the cysteine to the phenylalanine. Solely the CDR3 DNA is kept, with 45 bases framed from the first base. The germline V gene supplies CDR1 SGDLS and CDR2 YYNGEE. Trimming removed 4 bases from V and 6 bases from J, leaving 14 bases between the germline ends.